This TCR beta chain was observed in a study of response to subunit inactivated influenza vaccine. This clonotype was counted between two and nine times. TCRdb processed the RT-PCR reads anew with MiXCR; each CDR3 protein has one entry. This sample has hundreds of thousands of distinct CDR3 sequences, with 11% found just once. These same records also appear under a second study, on T cells expressing NK-cell markers. Per that paper: Synthesis of TCR beta cDNA relied on 5'RACE template switching carrying UMIs.

Sequencing used PBMCs from blood, obtained on the day of vaccination. This TCR was sampled from a middle-aged man who received an inactivated influenza vaccine.

CDR3 sequence: CATSDSGGVAGELFF. The CDR3 DNA reads TGTGCCACCAGTGATTCCGGGGGTGTCGCCGGGGAGCTGTTTTTT. The chain couples TRBV24-1 to TRBJ2-2; D is perhaps TRBD2 (6 bases). Trimming removed 2 bases from V and 6 bases from J, with 12 bases in between. The CDR3 runs to 15 residues. The V gene's germline CDR1 is KGHDR and CDR2 SFDVKD.